The clone carrying this TCR beta chain appeared once. The data stem from a study of response to subunit inactivated influenza vaccine. TCRdb itself ran the RT-PCR reads through MiXCR, one entry per CDR3 protein. The data show 450,000 to 600,000 distinct CDR3 sequences, with approximately 16% seen just once and 2.5% to 3.5% held by the top ten. Deletions cut 5 bases from V and 2 bases from J, with 15 bases between. CDR1 is GTSNPN, CDR2 SVGIG, per germline (reference sequence). This CDR3 spans 15 amino acids. The sample consisted of CD4+ T cells sorted from PBMCs, taken roughly 24 months after vaccination. The receptor's source is a man between 50 and 75 years old who received an inactivated influenza vaccine. The chain has TRBV30 and TRBJ2-2; perhaps TRBD2 as D (6 bases). This CDR3 reads CAWSQGGRNTGELFF. CDR3 nucleotide sequence: TGTGCCTGGTCGCAGGGAGGCCGTAACACCGGGGAGCTGTTTTTT.